These T cell receptor beta chains were read from a single sample in a study of monozygotic twins with inflammatory bowel disease. No DNA is given; TCRdb re-called the 5' RACE reads and lists each CDR3 protein once. The repertoire table contains approximately 300,000 distinct CDR3 sequences. Sequences were obtained from blood. The receptors were sampled from a human donor with ulcerative colitis or Crohn's disease, or a healthy co-twin of an affected twin (not recorded which). The CDR3 runs from the conserved cysteine through the conserved F or W.

v_gene: TRBV5-1
j_gene: TRBJ2-7
CDR3aa: CASSRTGTSGSYEQYF

v_gene: TRBV29-1
j_gene: TRBJ2-7
CDR3aa: CSVDLSHEQYF

v_gene: TRBV11-2
j_gene: TRBJ2-3
CDR3aa: CASSILPGGGGAGPGATQYF

v_gene: TRBV12-3/TRBV12-4
j_gene: TRBJ1-2
CDR3aa: CASSRSQGAAYGYTF

v_gene: TRBV11-3
j_gene: TRBJ2-1
CDR3aa: CASSSTSGGAIEQFF

v_gene: TRBV2
j_gene: TRBJ1-1
CDR3aa: CASSAGFGRTEAFF

v_gene: TRBV28
j_gene: TRBJ2-2
CDR3aa: CASSTTSGRTGELFF

v_gene: TRBV3-1
j_gene: TRBJ1-2
CDR3aa: CASSHGTGAGYTF

v_gene: TRBV5-1
j_gene: TRBJ2-7
CDR3aa: CASSLALMHEQYF

v_gene: TRBV7-2
j_gene: TRBJ1-4
CDR3aa: CASSSQYNEKLFF

v_gene: TRBV6-2/TRBV6-3
j_gene: TRBJ2-7
CDR3aa: CASSYSTGGRHEQYF

v_gene: TRBV7-2
j_gene: TRBJ2-7
CDR3aa: CASSLSTGGRYEQYF

v_gene: TRBV5-1
j_gene: TRBJ1-2
CDR3aa: CASSLEEGYYGYTF

v_gene: TRBV15
j_gene: TRBJ1-5
CDR3aa: CATSKTPASQPQHF

v_gene: TRBV21-1
j_gene: TRBJ2-7
CDR3aa: CASSLLCKAAGHSYEQYF

v_gene: TRBV5-6
j_gene: TRBJ2-5
CDR3aa: CASSLVSGFETQYF

v_gene: TRBV20-1
j_gene: TRBJ1-2
CDR3aa: CSARDVGRDGYTF

v_gene: TRBV24-1
j_gene: TRBJ2-3
CDR3aa: CATSDSRGAAPSTDTQYF

v_gene: TRBV23-1
j_gene: TRBJ1-5
CDR3aa: CASSLRGLSNQPQHF

v_gene: TRBV20-1
j_gene: TRBJ2-3
CDR3aa: CSASPLSDGLPDTQYF

v_gene: TRBV20-1
j_gene: TRBJ2-7
CDR3aa: CSASIAGNYEQYF

v_gene: TRBV2
j_gene: TRBJ2-6
CDR3aa: CASGFPPGQVFGGANVLTF

v_gene: TRBV7-2
j_gene: TRBJ2-2
CDR3aa: CASSFAGVLTGELFF

v_gene: TRBV5-6
j_gene: TRBJ2-2
CDR3aa: CASRGLAGVNTGELFF

v_gene: TRBV7-2
j_gene: TRBJ1-6
CDR3aa: CASSANRGASYSPLHF

v_gene: TRBV13
j_gene: TRBJ2-1
CDR3aa: CASSLSGGEYNEQFF

v_gene: TRBV12-3/TRBV12-4
j_gene: TRBJ2-3
CDR3aa: CASSSQRTGPDTQYF

v_gene: TRBV20-1
j_gene: TRBJ2-4
CDR3aa: CSALDRVRNIQYF

v_gene: TRBV6-1
j_gene: TRBJ2-1
CDR3aa: CASRGLAGGLDEQFF

v_gene: TRBV4-1
j_gene: TRBJ2-7
CDR3aa: CASSRDSQLNPGRQRYF

v_gene: TRBV28
j_gene: TRBJ2-5
CDR3aa: CASSSQTGTTSISETQYF

v_gene: TRBV12-3/TRBV12-4
j_gene: TRBJ1-4
CDR3aa: CASSLRVGNEKLFF

v_gene: TRBV12-3/TRBV12-4
j_gene: TRBJ1-3
CDR3aa: CASSPPRGVGGNPRNTIYF

v_gene: TRBV7-2
j_gene: TRBJ2-7
CDR3aa: CATGQRAYSYEQYF

v_gene: TRBV9
j_gene: TRBJ2-5
CDR3aa: CASSVRHGQGRETQYF

v_gene: TRBV7-8
j_gene: TRBJ2-1
CDR3aa: CASSSSQDNEQFF

v_gene: TRBV7-2
j_gene: TRBJ2-7
CDR3aa: CASSSGQNTVQYF

v_gene: TRBV6-5
j_gene: TRBJ2-3
CDR3aa: CASSYGPGSTDTQYF

v_gene: TRBV7-2
j_gene: TRBJ2-2
CDR3aa: CASRWGSGGTGELFF

v_gene: TRBV6-2/TRBV6-3
j_gene: TRBJ2-7
CDR3aa: CASSYRGMAYEQYF

v_gene: TRBV18
j_gene: TRBJ1-5
CDR3aa: CASSPGQNSNQPQHF

v_gene: TRBV7-2
j_gene: TRBJ1-2
CDR3aa: CASSLQGRGYTF

v_gene: TRBV20-1
j_gene: TRBJ1-1
CDR3aa: CSARAEFTEAFF

v_gene: TRBV7-7
j_gene: TRBJ2-1
CDR3aa: CASSSGTSHTEQFF

v_gene: TRBV5-5
j_gene: TRBJ1-1
CDR3aa: CASSFSVGDTEAFF

v_gene: TRBV6-2/TRBV6-3
j_gene: TRBJ2-5
CDR3aa: CASSYPLKTQYF

v_gene: TRBV3-1
j_gene: TRBJ2-7
CDR3aa: CASSPILGSYEQYF

v_gene: TRBV15
j_gene: TRBJ2-1
CDR3aa: CATSRDLGGQFF

v_gene: TRBV6-2/TRBV6-3
j_gene: TRBJ2-2
CDR3aa: CASRRQGISANTGELFF

v_gene: TRBV20-1
j_gene: TRBJ2-2
CDR3aa: CSAREHRLNTGELFF

v_gene: TRBV9
j_gene: TRBJ2-7
CDR3aa: CASSVGPGQGDYEQYF

v_gene: TRBV20-1
j_gene: TRBJ2-7
CDR3aa: CSATQGRHEQYF